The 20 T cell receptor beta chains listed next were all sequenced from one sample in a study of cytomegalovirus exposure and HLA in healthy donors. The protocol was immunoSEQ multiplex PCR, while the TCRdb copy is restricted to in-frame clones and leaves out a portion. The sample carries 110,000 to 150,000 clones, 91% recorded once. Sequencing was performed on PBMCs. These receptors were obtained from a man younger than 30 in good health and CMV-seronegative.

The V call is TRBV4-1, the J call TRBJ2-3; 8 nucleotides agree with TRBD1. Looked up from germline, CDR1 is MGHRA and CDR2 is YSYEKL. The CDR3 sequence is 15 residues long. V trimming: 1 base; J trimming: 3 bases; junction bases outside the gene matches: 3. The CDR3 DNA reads TGCGCCAGCAGCCAAGGCCAGGGGGCTACAGATACGCAGTATTTT. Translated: CASSQGQGATDTQYF.

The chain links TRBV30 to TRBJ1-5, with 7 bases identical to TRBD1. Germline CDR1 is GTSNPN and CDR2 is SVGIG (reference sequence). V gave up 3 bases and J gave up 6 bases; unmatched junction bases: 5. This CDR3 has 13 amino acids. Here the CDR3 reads CAWSGTEPQPQHF. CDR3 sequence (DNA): TGTGCCTGGAGCGGGACAGAACCTCAGCCCCAGCATTTT.

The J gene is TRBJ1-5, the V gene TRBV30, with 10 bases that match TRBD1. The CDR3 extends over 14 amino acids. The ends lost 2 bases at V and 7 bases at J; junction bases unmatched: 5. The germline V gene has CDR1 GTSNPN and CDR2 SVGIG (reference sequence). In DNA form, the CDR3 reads TGTGCCTGGAGTAAGGACAGGGGGGTACAGCCCCAGCATTTT. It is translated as CAWSKDRGVQPQHF.

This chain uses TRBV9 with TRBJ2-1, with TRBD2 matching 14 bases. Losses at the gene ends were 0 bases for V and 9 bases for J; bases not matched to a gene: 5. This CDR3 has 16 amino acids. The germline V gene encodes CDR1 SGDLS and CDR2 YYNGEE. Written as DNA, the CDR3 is TGTGCCAGCAGCGTAGGAGGGACTAGCGGGGGTAGTGAGCAGTTCTTC. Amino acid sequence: CASSVGGTSGGSEQFF.

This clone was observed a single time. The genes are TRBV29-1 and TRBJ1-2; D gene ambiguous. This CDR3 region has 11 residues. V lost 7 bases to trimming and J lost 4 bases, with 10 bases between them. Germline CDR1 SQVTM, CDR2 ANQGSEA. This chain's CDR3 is CSAGLGYGYTF. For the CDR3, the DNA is TGCAGCGCCGGGTTGGGCTATGGCTACACCTTC.

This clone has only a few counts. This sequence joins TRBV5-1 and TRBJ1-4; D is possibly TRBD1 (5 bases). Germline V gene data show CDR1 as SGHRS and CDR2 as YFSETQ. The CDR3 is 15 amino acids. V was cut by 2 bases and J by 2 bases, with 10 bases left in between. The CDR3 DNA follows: TGCGCCAGCAGCTTAGCAGGGTTTACTAATGAAAAACTGTTTTTT. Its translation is CASSLAGFTNEKLFF.

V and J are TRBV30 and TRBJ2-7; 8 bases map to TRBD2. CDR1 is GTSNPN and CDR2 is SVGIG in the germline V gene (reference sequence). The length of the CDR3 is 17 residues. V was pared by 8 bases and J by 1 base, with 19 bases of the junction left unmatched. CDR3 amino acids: CAGTLGLVSTNSYEQYV. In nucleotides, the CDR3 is TGTGCCGGTACCCTGGGACTAGTCTCTACTAATTCCTACGAGCAGTACGTC.

The CDR3 protein is CSVTGVRNEQFF. The DNA of the CDR3 is TGCAGCGTTACGGGGGTTAGGAATGAGCAGTTCTTC. The chain recombines TRBV29-1 with TRBJ2-1, with D maybe TRBD2 (6 bases). The CDR3 covers 12 residues. Trimming removed 5 bases from V and 7 bases from J, with 12 bases in between. Germline CDR1 and CDR2: SQVTM and ANQGSEA.

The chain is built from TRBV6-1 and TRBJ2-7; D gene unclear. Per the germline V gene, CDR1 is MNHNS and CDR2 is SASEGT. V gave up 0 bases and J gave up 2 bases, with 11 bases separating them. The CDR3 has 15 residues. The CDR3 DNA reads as TGTGCCAGCAGTGAAGCGGCGGCCCGAACCTACGAGCAGTACGTC. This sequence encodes CASSEAAARTYEQYV.

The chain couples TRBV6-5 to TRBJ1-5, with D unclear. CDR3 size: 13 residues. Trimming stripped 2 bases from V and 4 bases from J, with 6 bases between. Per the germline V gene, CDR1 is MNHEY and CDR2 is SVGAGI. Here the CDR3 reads CASSYGQNQPQHF. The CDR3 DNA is TGTGCCAGCAGTTACGGGCAGAATCAGCCCCAGCATTTT.

The CDR3 protein is CASSMSRGHEQYF. Written as DNA, the CDR3 is TGTGCCAGTAGTATGTCCAGGGGACACGAGCAGTACTTC. V is TRBV19 and J is TRBJ2-7, with D maybe TRBD1 (6 bases). From germline, CDR1 is LNHDA and CDR2 SQIVND (reference sequence). The CDR3 extends over 13 amino acids. Deletions cut 3 bases from V and 5 bases from J, with 11 bases between.

This CDR3 reads CASSLTPLTGEKLFF. Here the CDR3 DNA reads TGTGCCAGCAGTCTTACGCCCTTGACCGGGGAAAAACTGTTTTTT. The chain has TRBV6-6 and TRBJ1-4; D not resolved. This CDR3 contains 15 residues. The germline V gene has CDR1 MNHNY and CDR2 SVGAGI (reference sequence). Trimming shortened V by 5 bases and J by 8 bases, and 18 bases separated the two germline ends.

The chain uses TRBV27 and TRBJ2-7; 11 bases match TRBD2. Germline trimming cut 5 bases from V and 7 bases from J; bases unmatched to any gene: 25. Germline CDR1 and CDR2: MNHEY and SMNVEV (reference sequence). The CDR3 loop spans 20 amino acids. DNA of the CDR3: TGTGCCAGCAGTCCCGCCCCCTGGGACAGGGAAACTAGCGGGAGTTTTGAGCAGTACGTC. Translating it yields CASSPAPWDRETSGSFEQYV.

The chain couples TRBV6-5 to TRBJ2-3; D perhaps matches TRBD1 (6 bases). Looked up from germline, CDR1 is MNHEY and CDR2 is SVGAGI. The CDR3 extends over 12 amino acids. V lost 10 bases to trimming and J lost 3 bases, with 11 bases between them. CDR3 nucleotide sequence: TGTGCCACCGTAGGGGGTACAGATACGCAGTATTTT. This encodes CATVGGTDTQYF.

The CDR3 sequence: CASSQHREPYNSPLHF. CDR3 sequence (DNA): TGTGCCAGCAGTCAACACAGGGAACCCTATAATTCACCCCTCCACTTT. The chain joins TRBV6-6 to TRBJ1-6, with a possible D match to TRBD1 (6 bases). CDR1 and CDR2 (germline): MNHNY, SVGAGI (reference sequence). CDR3 length equals 16 residues. Trimming stripped 5 bases from V and 2 bases from J, with 13 bases between.

This chain's CDR3 is CASSGQGWSTGELFF. In DNA, the CDR3 is TGTGCCAGCAGCGGACAGGGGTGGAGCACCGGGGAGCTGTTTTTT. The chain links TRBV9 to TRBJ2-2; 8 bases align to TRBD1. Trimming removed 3 bases from V and 4 bases from J; junction bases left unmatched: 5. Germline V CDR1 and CDR2: SGDLS, YYNGEE. The CDR3 totals 15 residues.

The CDR3 sequence: CASSPRTGLNTEAFF. DNA of the CDR3: TGTGCCAGCTCACCCCGGACAGGTTTGAACACTGAAGCTTTCTTT. J is TRBJ1-1 and V is TRBV18; TRBD1 matches at 7 bases. With V trimmed by 3 bases and J by 0 bases, 4 bases remained unmatched. CDR3 length: 15 amino acids. Germline values: CDR1 KGHSH, CDR2 LQKENI.

The CDR3, as DNA: TGTGCCAGCTCTGCGGAAGACGAGCAGTACTTC. Encoded protein: CASSAEDEQYF. The chain couples TRBV18 to TRBJ2-7; D not resolved. Germline V gene data show CDR1 as KGHSH and CDR2 as LQKENI. V lost 6 bases and J lost 5, with 8 bases in between. This CDR3 comprises 11 residues.

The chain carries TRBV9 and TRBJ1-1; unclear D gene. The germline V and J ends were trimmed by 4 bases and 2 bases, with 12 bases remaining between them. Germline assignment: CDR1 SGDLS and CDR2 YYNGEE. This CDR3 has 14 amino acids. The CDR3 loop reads CASSSPGTNTEAFF. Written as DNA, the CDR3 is TGTGCCAGCAGCTCCCCGGGTACCAACACTGAAGCTTTCTTT.

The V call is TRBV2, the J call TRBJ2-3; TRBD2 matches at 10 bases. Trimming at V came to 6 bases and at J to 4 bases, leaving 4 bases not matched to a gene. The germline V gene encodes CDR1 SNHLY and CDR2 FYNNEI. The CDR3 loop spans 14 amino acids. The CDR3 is CASRVTSGPDTQYF. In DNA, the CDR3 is TGTGCCAGCAGGGTGACTAGCGGGCCAGATACGCAGTATTTT.